This TCR beta chain emerged from a study of beta chain features in type 1 diabetes. It was via CD45RO/CCR7/CD25/CD127/CD95/CD27 that CD4+ naive, central memory, regulatory and stem cell-like memory cells were sorted. Worth noting for this clone: What it recognizes is unknown.

Findings of the study overall: For type 1 diabetes patients, VDJ junctions showed fewer insertions and more deletions.

Expressed TCRB transcripts were sequenced, since all the RNA that had been isolated was reverse transcribed. Clones were sequenced by immunoSEQ multiplex PCR, and TCRdb holds only the in-frame ones, with some missing. The table records 300,000 to 400,000 clones, approximately 10% of them present only once. Germline-derived CDR1 and CDR2 are LGHNA and YSLEER. Trimming pared 1 base from V and 2 bases from J, leaving 11 bases between. The CDR3 has 15 residues. The sequence was collected from a woman under 40 in good health. The sequenced sample consisted of naive CD4+ T cells from blood. The chain joins TRBV4-3 to TRBJ1-2; D remains unclear. CDR3 DNA: TGCGCCAGCAGCCAAGCTTGGGCACAGAACTATGGCTACACCTTC. Residues: CASSQAWAQNYGYTF.